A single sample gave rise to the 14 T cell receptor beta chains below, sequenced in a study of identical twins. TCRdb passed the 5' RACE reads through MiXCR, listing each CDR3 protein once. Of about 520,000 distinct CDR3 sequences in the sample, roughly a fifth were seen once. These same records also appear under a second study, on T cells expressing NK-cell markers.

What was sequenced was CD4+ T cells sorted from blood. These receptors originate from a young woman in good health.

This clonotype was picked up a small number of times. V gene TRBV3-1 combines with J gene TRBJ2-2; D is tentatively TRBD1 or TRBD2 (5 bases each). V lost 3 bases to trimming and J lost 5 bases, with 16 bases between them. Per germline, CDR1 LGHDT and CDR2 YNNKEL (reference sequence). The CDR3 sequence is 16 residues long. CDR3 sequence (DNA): TGTGCCAGCAGCCATGGGGCCCGCGAGGGGACCGGGGAGCTGTTTTTT. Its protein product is CASSHGAREGTGELFF.

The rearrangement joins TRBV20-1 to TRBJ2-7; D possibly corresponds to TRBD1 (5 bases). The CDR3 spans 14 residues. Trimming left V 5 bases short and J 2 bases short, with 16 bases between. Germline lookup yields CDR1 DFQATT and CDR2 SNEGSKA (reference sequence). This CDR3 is CSAEDTTNPYEQYF. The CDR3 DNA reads TGCAGTGCTGAGGACACCACGAATCCCTACGAGCAGTACTTC.

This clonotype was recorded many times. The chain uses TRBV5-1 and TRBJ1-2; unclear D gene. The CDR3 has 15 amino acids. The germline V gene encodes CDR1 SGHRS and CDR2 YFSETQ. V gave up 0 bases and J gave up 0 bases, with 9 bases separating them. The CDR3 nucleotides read TGCGCCAGCAGCTTGGGGACGGGTACTAACTATGGCTACACCTTC. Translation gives CASSLGTGTNYGYTF. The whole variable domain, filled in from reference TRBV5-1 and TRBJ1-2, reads KAGVTQTPRYLIKTRGQQVTLSCSPISGHRSVSWYQQTPGQGLQFLFEYFSETQRNKGNFPGRFSGRQFSNSRSEMNVSTLELGDSALYLCASSLGTGTNYGYTFGSGTRLTVV.

The CDR3 sequence: CASSLLAAAYNEQFF. CDR3 DNA: TGTGCCAGCAGTCTTCTAGCGGCCGCGTACAATGAGCAGTTCTTC. The chain recombines TRBV6-2 or TRBV6-3 with TRBJ2-1; 7 nucleotides align to TRBD2. Germline assignment: CDR1 MNHEY and CDR2 SVGEGT. The CDR3 loop spans 15 amino acids. Losses at the gene ends were 5 bases for V and 4 bases for J; bases not matched to a gene: 8.

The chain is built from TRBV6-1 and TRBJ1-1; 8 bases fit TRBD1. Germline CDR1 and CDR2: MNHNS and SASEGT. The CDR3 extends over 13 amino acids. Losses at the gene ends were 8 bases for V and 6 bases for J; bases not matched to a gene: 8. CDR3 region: CASCRDRHAEAFF. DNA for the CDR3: TGTGCCAGCTGCCGGGACAGGCACGCTGAAGCTTTCTTT.

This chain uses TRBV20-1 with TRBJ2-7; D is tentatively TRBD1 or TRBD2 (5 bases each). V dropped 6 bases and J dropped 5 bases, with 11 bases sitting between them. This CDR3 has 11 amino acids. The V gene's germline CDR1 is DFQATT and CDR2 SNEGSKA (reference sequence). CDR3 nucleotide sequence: TGCAGTGCGAAGAGGGACCACGAGCAGTACTTC. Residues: CSAKRDHEQYF.

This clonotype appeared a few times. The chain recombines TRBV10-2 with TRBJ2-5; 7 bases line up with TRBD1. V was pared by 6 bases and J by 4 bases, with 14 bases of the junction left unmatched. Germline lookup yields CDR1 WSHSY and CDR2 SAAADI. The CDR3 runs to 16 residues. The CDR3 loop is CASSSGQDGVIETQYF. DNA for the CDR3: TGCGCCAGCAGCAGCGGACAGGACGGCGTTATAGAGACCCAGTACTTC.

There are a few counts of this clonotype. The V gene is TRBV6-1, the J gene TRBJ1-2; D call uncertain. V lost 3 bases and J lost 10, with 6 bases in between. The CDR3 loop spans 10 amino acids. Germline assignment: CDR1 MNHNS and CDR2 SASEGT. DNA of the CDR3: TGTGCCAGCAGTGAGACCCTCTACACCTTC. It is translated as CASSETLYTF.

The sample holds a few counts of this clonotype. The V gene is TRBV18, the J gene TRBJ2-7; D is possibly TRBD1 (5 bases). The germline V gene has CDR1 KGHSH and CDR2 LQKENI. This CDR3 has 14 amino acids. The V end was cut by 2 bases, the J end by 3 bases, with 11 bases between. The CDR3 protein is CASSPYWGGYEQYF. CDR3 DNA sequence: TGTGCCAGCTCACCATACTGGGGCGGCTACGAGCAGTACTTC.

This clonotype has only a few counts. Here the CDR3 DNA reads TGCGCCAGCAGCTTGTCCGGGGGCTATTCAGATACGCAGTATTTT. Translated, it gives CASSLSGGYSDTQYF. The chain employs TRBV5-1 and TRBJ2-3, with D perhaps TRBD1 or TRBD2 (6 bases each). V shed 1 base and J shed 4 bases, with 13 bases lying between them. CDR1 and CDR2 from the germline V gene are SGHRS and YFSETQ. The length of the CDR3 is 15 residues.

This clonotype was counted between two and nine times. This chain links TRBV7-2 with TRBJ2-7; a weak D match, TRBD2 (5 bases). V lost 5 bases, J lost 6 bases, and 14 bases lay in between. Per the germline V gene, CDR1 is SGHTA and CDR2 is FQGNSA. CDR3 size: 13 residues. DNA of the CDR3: TGTGCCAGCAGCGCCCGGGAACCACTCGAGCAGTACTTC. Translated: CASSAREPLEQYF.

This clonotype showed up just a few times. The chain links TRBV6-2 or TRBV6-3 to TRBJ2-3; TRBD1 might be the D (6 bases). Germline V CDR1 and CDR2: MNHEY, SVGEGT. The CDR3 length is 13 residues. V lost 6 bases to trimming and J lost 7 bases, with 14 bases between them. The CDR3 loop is CASSTPQGYTQYF. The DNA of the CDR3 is TGTGCCAGCAGCACGCCCCAGGGGTATACGCAGTATTTT.

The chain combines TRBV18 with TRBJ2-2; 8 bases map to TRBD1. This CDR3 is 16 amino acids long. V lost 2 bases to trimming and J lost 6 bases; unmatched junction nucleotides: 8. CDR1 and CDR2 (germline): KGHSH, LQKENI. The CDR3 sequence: CASSPGTGLPAGELFF. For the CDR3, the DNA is TGTGCCAGCTCACCAGGGACAGGCCTTCCCGCCGGGGAGCTGTTTTTT.

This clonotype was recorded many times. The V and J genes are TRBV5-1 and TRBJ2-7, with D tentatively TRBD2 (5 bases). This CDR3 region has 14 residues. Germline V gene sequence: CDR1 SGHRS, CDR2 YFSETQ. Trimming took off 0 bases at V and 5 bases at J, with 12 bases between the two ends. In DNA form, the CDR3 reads TGCGCCAGCAGCTTGGTCGGGGTTGGGAACGAGCAGTACTTC. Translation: CASSLVGVGNEQYF.